The rows below give T cell receptor beta chains drawn from one sample of a study of T cells after yellow fever vaccination. In TCRdb, the 5' RACE reads were re-called with MiXCR into one record per CDR3 protein. The sample has some 390,000 distinct CDR3 sequences; roughly a sixth are singletons. Here the sequenced sample was PBMCs, taken before the yellow fever booster vaccination. All receptors derive from a man aged 18-30 years who received the YFV17D yellow fever vaccine. CDR3s include the opening cysteine and the closing phenylalanine or tryptophan. A D gene is named only where the DNA matches it firmly. Part of the rows lack a size; the others show once, few, many or a class for expanded clones.

J | V | size | D | DNA | CDR3
TRBJ1-2 | TRBV16 | few | . | TGTGCCAGCAGCCAATTCGGGATTGAGGGCTACACCTTC | CASSQFGIEGYTF
TRBJ2-3 | TRBV28 | many | TRBD2 | TGTGCCAGCAGTTCCGGACTAGCGGGGGGGTACACAGATACGCAGTATTTT | CASSSGLAGGYTDTQYF
TRBJ1-5 | TRBV20-1 | few | . | TGCAGTGCCCGACTACAGGGCATGGGCAATCAGCCCCAGCATTTT | CSARLQGMGNQPQHF
TRBJ2-5 | TRBV7-2 | many | TRBD1 | TGTGCCAGCAGCTTAGTGGACAGGGGGGTTGAGGAGACCCAGTACTTC | CASSLVDRGVEETQYF
TRBJ1-5 | TRBV4-2 | . | . | TGTGCCAGCAGTCACGACGGGGATCAGCCCCAGCATTTT | CASSHDGDQPQHF
TRBJ2-2 | TRBV5-1 | . | . | TGCGCCAGCAGCCCAAGACAGGACTCCACCGGGGAGCTGTTTTTT | CASSPRQDSTGELFF
TRBJ1-2 | TRBV2 | . | TRBD1 | TGTGCCAGCAGTGATTGGACAGGCAACTATGGCTACACCTTC | CASSDWTGNYGYTF
TRBJ2-3 | TRBV7-2 | few | . | TGTGCCAGCAGCGCGGGCCCCGTCGCAGATACGCAGTATTTT | CASSAGPVADTQYF
TRBJ2-3 | TRBV7-9 | . | . | TGTGCCAGCAGGTTGGGACGGAGCACAGATACGCAGTATTTT | CASRLGRSTDTQYF
TRBJ2-2 | TRBV20-1 | few | TRBD2 | TGCAGTGCTAGCGCGCCGGGACTAGCGGGGGCCACCGGGGAGCTGTTTTTT | CSASAPGLAGATGELFF